The source of this T cell receptor beta chain is a study of T cells after yellow fever vaccination. The CDR3 runs to 14 residues. Trimming pared 2 bases from V and 2 bases from J, leaving 7 bases between. TCRdb reanalysed the 5' RACE reads using MiXCR and keeps one entry per CDR3 protein. In the table there are 150,000 or so distinct CDR3 sequences, approximately 6.7% of which are singletons. Whole-study results and caveats: Contaminants from the bulk population, in the form of abundant clonotypes, could be found in FACS-sorted repertoires.

This clonotype was counted ten times or more. What it binds is unknown. The sequenced sample was CD4+ T cells sorted from PBMCs, obtained 5 days after the first yellow fever vaccination. The V gene is TRBV12-3 or TRBV12-4, the J gene TRBJ2-1; unclear D gene. The sequence derives from a man aged 18 to 30 who received the YFV17D yellow fever vaccine. CDR3: CASSLNGAYNEQFF. Written as DNA, the CDR3 is TGTGCCAGCAGTTTAAATGGGGCCTACAATGAGCAGTTCTTC.